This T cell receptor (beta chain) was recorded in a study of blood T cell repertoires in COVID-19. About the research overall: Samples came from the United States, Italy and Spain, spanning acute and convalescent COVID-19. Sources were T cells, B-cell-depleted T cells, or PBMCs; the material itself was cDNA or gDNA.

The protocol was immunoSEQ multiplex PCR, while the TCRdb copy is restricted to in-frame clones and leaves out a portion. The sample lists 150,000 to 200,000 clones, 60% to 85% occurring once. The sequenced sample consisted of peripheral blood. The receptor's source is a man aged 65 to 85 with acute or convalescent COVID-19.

CDR3 nucleotide sequence: TGCGCCAGCAGCCAGGGACAGATTCCCCTTGGTGCTTTCTTT. This gives the protein CASSQGQIPLGAFF. The V call is TRBV4-1, the J call TRBJ1-1; 7 bases line up with TRBD1. CDR1 MGHRA and CDR2 YSYEKL come from the germline V gene. Trimming cost V 3 bases and J 11 bases; bases outside gene matches: 12. The CDR3 consists of 14 residues.